This record covers a single T cell receptor (beta chain). Its target is unknown. The data were taken from a study of early T cells in non-severe SARS-CoV-2 infection. Trimming took 0 bases from V and 7 from J, leaving 12 bases between them. Germline CDR1 DFQATT, CDR2 SNEGSKA (reference sequence). CDR3 length: 13 amino acids. Using its own MiXCR run on the 5' RACE reads, TCRdb lists one record per CDR3 protein. The sample has over 70,000 distinct CDR3 sequences; more than 14% are singletons. Regarding the study as a whole: Sequences matched to VDJdb favored anti-spike CD8 responses, while private and CD4 specificities were missed.

The receptor was derived from an adult who was a healthcare worker with PCR-confirmed SARS-CoV-2 infection or an uninfected control (not recorded which). The specimen comprised whole blood, sampled at baseline. The V and J genes are TRBV20-1 and TRBJ1-1; D gene unclear. The CDR3 protein is CSARDPRAVEAFF. For the CDR3, the DNA is TGCAGTGCTAGAGATCCCCGAGCTGTTGAAGCTTTCTTT.